The entry below gives a single TCR beta chain sequence along with its context. TCRdb keeps only in-frame clones here, not all; method: immunoSEQ multiplex PCR. The table has around 190,000 clones, almost 90% seen once. The CDR3 has 15 residues. V trimming: 1 base; J trimming: 4 bases; junction bases outside the gene matches: 7. From germline, CDR1 is SGHTA and CDR2 FQGNSA. The sample belongs to a study of control samples from healthy donors and cancer patients. The receptor comes from a woman between 45 and 60 years old in good health. What was sequenced was blood. The chain combines TRBV7-2 with TRBJ2-7, with 7 bases that match TRBD2. In DNA, the CDR3 is TGTGCCAGCAGCTTAGGGCGGGAGATCGTTTACGAGCAGTACTTC. Translated, it gives CASSLGREIVYEQYF.